This T cell receptor beta chain was retrieved from a study of graft-versus-host responses after intestinal transplantation. On the study more broadly: Transplant recipients had multivisceral, liver-intestinal, or isolated intestinal grafts. Overall study results and limits: Where graft-donor T cell macrochimerism was present, patients had high graft-versus-host to host-versus-graft clonal ratios in allografts. GvH clones surfaced in recipient marrow, some emerging earlier in ileum or blood.

CDR1 and CDR2 from the germline V gene are LNHNV and YYDKDF (reference sequence). Trimming left V 4 bases short and J 4 bases short, with 19 bases between. This CDR3 contains 17 residues. Worth noting for this clone: Its target is not known.

Sequencing was performed with immunoSEQ multiplex PCR; in TCRdb, only in-frame clones are kept and a portion is missing. The sample includes about 39,000 clones, approximately 93% of them seen just once. This TCR was recovered from a human patient who received an intestinal transplant, so some T cells may come from the graft donor. Here the sequenced sample was PBMCs, taken 700 to 850 days after intestinal transplantation. V is TRBV15 and J is TRBJ1-4; the D gene is possibly TRBD1 (5 bases). CDR3 in amino acids: CATSTAGGGLHNEKLFF. As DNA, the CDR3 is TGTGCCACCAGCACCGCGGGGGGGGGACTTCATAATGAAAAACTGTTTTTT. The full variable domain, completed using reference TRBV15 and TRBJ1-4, is DAMVIQNPRYQVTQFGKPVTLSCSQTLNHNVMYWYQQKSSQAPKLLFHYYDKDFNNEADTPDNFQSRRPNTSFCFLDIRSPGLGDTAMYLCATSTAGGGLHNEKLFFGSGTQLSVL.